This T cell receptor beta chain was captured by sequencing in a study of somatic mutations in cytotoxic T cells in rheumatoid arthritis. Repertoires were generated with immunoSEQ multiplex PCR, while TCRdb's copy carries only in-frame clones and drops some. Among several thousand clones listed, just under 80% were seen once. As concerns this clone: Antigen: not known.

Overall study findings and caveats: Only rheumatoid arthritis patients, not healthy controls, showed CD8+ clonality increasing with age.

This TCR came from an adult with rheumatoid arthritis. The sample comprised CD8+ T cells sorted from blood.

For the CDR3, the DNA is TGTGCCAGCAGCGTAGAGGACAGATCCACAGATACGCAGTATTTT. It codes for CASSVEDRSTDTQYF. V is TRBV9 and J is TRBJ2-3; a possible D gene is TRBD1 (6 bases). Germline V gene data show CDR1 as SGDLS and CDR2 as YYNGEE. This CDR3 region has 15 residues. V gave up 0 bases and J gave up 2 bases, with 10 bases separating them.